This TCR beta chain was obtained from a study of blood T cells in healthy people across ages (dated by TCRdb to between 2015 and 2017). For context, the study as a whole: In model experiments, template switching captured roughly one uniquely barcoded TCR beta cDNA molecule for every two T cells. Age-related changes in TCR beta repertoire diversity were measured in the study by deep sequencing normalized with unique cDNA molecular identifiers. Four age groups were formed from the donors: young (average about 17 years), middle-aged (approximately 40), aged (around 68) and long-lived (around 82). Donors of different ages were randomly distributed across sequencing lanes to avoid experimental bias. Two additional independent replicas of 1 million unique cDNA reads from the same blood draw were analyzed for two donors (one aged 18 to 30 and one aged 80 or older). The paper's findings and limits, for the study overall: The percentage of naive T cells measured by flow cytometry correlated strongly with observed TCR beta diversity. Compared with the aged group, more naive CD4+ T cells, fewer expanded clones and increased TCR diversity were shown by the long-lived group, suggesting age selection. Observed TCR beta diversity per million T cells fell roughly linearly with age, and a significant reduction was already apparent by age roughly 41. Bulk unsorted PBMC profiling prevented conclusive comparison of naive and antigen-experienced compartments. Donor CMV infection status was unknown, potentially confounding age-related changes in expanded clonotypes. Estimates of total diversity from one million sequenced T cells were regarded as lower bounds and underestimates.

Systemically healthy Caucasian individuals from Russia, around 38 in total and aged roughly 6 to 100 years, were included as donors. Each donor gave ten milliliters of peripheral blood, collected into EDTA-treated Vacutainer tubes. Ficoll-Paque density-gradient centrifugation was used to isolate PBMCs, with at least 7 million per sample. Total RNA, at least 5 micrograms per sample, was extracted from PBMCs with Trizol reagent. Naive CD45RAhigh/CD27high T cell percentages were measured by flow cytometry on a PBMC aliquot from every donor. Receptors were amplified or captured by 5' RACE. Sequenced using an Illumina HiSeq 2500. A second about 7 to 12 cycle PCR used a sample-barcoded 5' primer and a J-beta primer mix. A unique molecular identifier was introduced onto each TCR beta cDNA molecule by a template-switch 5' adaptor carrying 12 random nucleotides. Each sample yielded at least 2.5 million CDR3-containing paired-end reads. First-strand cDNA was synthesized from all RNA with the Mint cDNA synthesis kit, primed by a TRBC-specific oligonucleotide. After uracil-DNA glycosylase treatment, a first 18-cycle PCR used universal primers M1SS and BC2_uni_R on all cDNA. The authors' analysis ran thus. For normalization, 1 million high-quality reads, each with a distinct molecular identifier, were randomly selected from each sample. Reads with shared molecular identifiers were discarded instead of being binned into consensus sequences. MiTCR, with a Q25 quality threshold and the strictest error-elimination algorithm, was used for CDR3 identification, clonotype clustering and error correction. Lower-bound total TCR beta diversity was estimated with a nonparametric unseen species model using Euler transformation. TCRdb applied fastp at Q25 and MiXCR to the public reads, then kept only in-frame beta chains. Each CDR3 protein gets just one entry, which takes the most common genes and DNA from the rows behind it. The V and J calls and clone size are TCRdb's, not the authors'. This sample is represented by roughly 800,000 distinct CDR3 sequences; roughly 64% of them were singletons. The top ten clonotypes cover around 22% of the sample.

Comment on this clonotype: Its antigen has not been determined. Base qualities were left out, and no much larger clone turns up one base away.

The CDR1 and CDR2 encoded by the germline V gene are SGHTA and FQGNSA. V sheds 1 base and J sheds 4 bases, leaving 17 bases between their ends. Including cysteine and phenylalanine, the CDR3 has 17 amino acids. Of the read, only the CDR3 DNA is kept; its 51 bases are in frame from base 1. Sequenced sample: blood. This receptor chain uses TRBV7-2 and TRBJ1-3; the D segment cannot be called with confidence. The clonotype was recovered from a man aged 25 to 40 in good health. CDR3 sequence: CASSLGYLGVTGNTIYF. The DNA sequence follows: TGTGCCAGCAGCTTAGGGTATCTTGGTGTCACGGGAAACACCATATATTTT.